This T cell receptor (beta chain) was identified during a study of T cell changes during pregnancy in multiple sclerosis. Germline V lookup: CDR1 SGHTA, CDR2 FQGNSA. The CDR3 is 15 residues long. Trimming at V came to 7 bases and at J to 4 bases, leaving 13 bases not matched to a gene. Clones were read by immunoSEQ multiplex PCR, and TCRdb kept only the in-frame ones, dropping some. The sample includes tens of thousands of clones, roughly nine tenths of them seen just once. The V gene is TRBV7-2, the J gene TRBJ2-7, with TRBD2 identical over 7 bases. The origin of this receptor is a female donor with multiple sclerosis, enrolled in a pregnancy study. The sample in question was peripheral blood, obtained after pregnancy. The CDR3 is CASTPPGREKYEQYF. In DNA form, the CDR3 reads TGTGCCAGCACTCCTCCTGGGCGGGAGAAATACGAGCAGTACTTC.